This entry lists 2 T cell receptor beta chains sequenced from one sample in a study. TCRdb fed the 5' RACE reads into MiXCR, producing one record per CDR3 protein. Of tens of thousands of distinct CDR3 sequences listed, roughly a sixth were seen once; the top ten hold 2% to 2.5%. Material for sequencing was naive CD4+ T cells sorted from blood. Subset: naive CD4+ T cells, CD4+CD45RA+CD25-. The source of these receptors is a female donor with breast cancer.

The chain joins TRBV4-1 to TRBJ1-1; 10 bases line up with TRBD1. Germline V gene data show CDR1 as MGHRA and CDR2 as YSYEKL. The CDR3 sequence is 15 residues long. V dropped 4 bases and J dropped 5; count of bases not matched to a gene: 7. CDR3 bases: TGCGCCAGCAGCCGAACGGGACAGGGGTTTACTGAAGCTTTCTTT. Its protein product is CASSRTGQGFTEAFF.

With respect to this clonotype: The CDR3 does not close with the conserved phenylalanine or tryptophan, likely indicating a read error. The CDR3 protein is CASRLAPNTDTQYL. DNA for the CDR3: TGCGCCAGCAGACTAGCGCCTAACACAGATACGCAGTATCTT. The chain joins TRBV5-1 to TRBJ2-3; 7 bases line up with TRBD2. Germline assignment: CDR1 SGHRS and CDR2 YFSETQ. V lost 5 bases, J lost 2 bases, and 5 bases stayed unmatched. The CDR3 runs to 14 residues.